A selection of T cell receptor beta chains follows, all from one sample in a study of T cells in Graves' hyperthyroidism and ophthalmopathy. TCRdb processed the multiplex PCR reads anew with MiXCR; each CDR3 protein has one entry. Of about 530,000 distinct CDR3 sequences in the sample, 17% were seen once. Source material: blood. The receptors were gathered from a woman aged 18-29 years with Graves' ophthalmopathy. The CDR3 runs from the conserved cysteine through the conserved F or W. Fields, in order: clone size, V gene, J gene, D gene, CDR3 protein, CDR3 DNA. D genes are given only for firm matches. Clone size, where shown, is once, few, many, or a class for clones that have expanded.

>many|TRBV29-1|TRBJ1-1|.
CSVAGHKKELYTEAFF
TGCAGCGTTGCTGGTCACAAAAAGGAGTTATACACTGAAGCTTTCTTT
>many|TRBV6-1|TRBJ1-6|.
CASRRSLDEGSPLHF
TGTGCCAGCAGAAGGTCTCTCGACGAGGGTTCACCCCTCCACTTT
>.|TRBV5-1|TRBJ1-4|.
CASRTELGEKLFF
TGCGCCAGCCGCACCGAGCTTGGTGAAAAACTGTTTTTT
>.|TRBV7-9|TRBJ2-5|.
CASSPRGLGQETQYF
TGTGCCAGCAGCCCCCGGGGGCTTGGGCAAGAGACCCAGTACTTC
>.|TRBV3-1|TRBJ2-1|TRBD2
CADSPGLAGPNEQFF
TGTGCCGACAGCCCGGGACTAGCGGGCCCCAATGAGCAGTTCTTC
>few|TRBV20-1|TRBJ2-3|TRBD2
CSARDFEGLAGGWSDTQYF
TGCAGTGCTAGAGATTTTGAGGGACTAGCGGGAGGTTGGTCAGATACGCAGTATTTT
>many|TRBV28|TRBJ1-6|.
CASSQVWDSPLHF
TGTGCCAGCAGTCAGGTCTGGGATTCACCCCTCCACTTT
>many|TRBV4-1|TRBJ1-1|.
CASSLGGLEAFF
TGCGCCAGCAGCCTTGGTGGCCTTGAAGCTTTCTTT
>many|TRBV9|TRBJ1-2|.
CASSVGGANYGYTF
TGTGCCAGCAGCGTAGGAGGGGCGAACTATGGCTACACCTTC
>few|TRBV29-1|TRBJ1-3|.
CSVRRGPGNTIYF
TGCAGCGTGCGAAGGGGACCTGGAAACACCATATATTTT
>many|TRBV27|TRBJ2-7|.
CASRPSQGSDYEQYF
TGTGCCAGCAGACCCTCCCAGGGGTCTGACTACGAGCAGTACTTC
>many|TRBV28|TRBJ1-6|.
CASSYGTGISSYNSPLHF
TGTGCCAGCAGTTATGGTACAGGGATTAGCTCCTATAATTCACCCCTCCACTTT
>many|TRBV13|TRBJ2-7|TRBD2
CASSSWTERETYEQYF
TGTGCCAGCAGCTCCTGGACCGAGCGGGAGACCTACGAGCAGTACTTC
>.|TRBV9|TRBJ1-5|.
CASSVGGRVFGNQPQHF
TGTGCCAGCAGCGTAGGGGGGAGGGTATTTGGCAATCAGCCCCAGCATTTT
>many|TRBV6-2/TRBV6-3|TRBJ2-5|TRBD2
CASTMTSGRETQYF
TGTGCCAGCACCATGACTAGCGGGAGAGAGACCCAGTACTTC
>few|TRBV6-1|TRBJ1-1|.
CATTNVLREKAFF
TGTGCCACCACCAACGTCCTGCGGGAAAAAGCTTTCTTT
>.|TRBV20-1|TRBJ2-2|TRBD1
CSARDRGNTGELFF
TGCAGTGCCCGAGACAGGGGAAACACCGGGGAGCTGTTTTTT
>.|TRBV4-3|TRBJ2-7|.
CASSQDRTYEQYF
TGCGCCAGCAGCCAAGATCGGACCTACGAGCAGTACTTC
>many|TRBV5-1|TRBJ1-1|.
CASSLSAGTEAFF
TGCGCCAGCAGCTTGTCCGCAGGAACAGAAGCTTTCTTT
>.|TRBV29-1|TRBJ2-2|.
CSGGRPNTGELFF
TGCAGCGGGGGCAGGCCGAACACCGGGGAGCTGTTTTTT
>many|TRBV12-5|TRBJ1-1|.
CASGWFRPSLAFF
TGTGCTAGTGGTTGGTTCCGGCCCTCTTTAGCTTTCTTT
>.|TRBV7-6|TRBJ2-1|.
CASSLELGRSYNEQFF
TGTGCCAGCAGCTTAGAGTTAGGGAGGTCCTACAATGAGCAGTTCTTC
>.|TRBV28|TRBJ1-5|.
CASTTPGHQPQHF
TGTGCCAGCACCACTCCCGGGCATCAGCCCCAGCATTTT
>few|TRBV20-1|TRBJ2-6|.
CSARGAGANVLTF
TGCAGTGCTAGAGGTGCCGGGGCCAACGTCCTGACTTTC
>.|TRBV19|TRBJ2-2|.
CASSYGSGELFF
TGTGCCAGTAGTTATGGATCCGGGGAGCTGTTTTTT
>many|TRBV9|TRBJ2-5|.
CASSPPGSVDQETQYF
TGTGCCAGCAGCCCCCCCGGGAGCGTGGACCAAGAGACCCAGTACTTC
>.|TRBV4-3|TRBJ2-7|TRBD2
CASSRAGTSAYEQYF
TGCGCCAGCAGCCGGGCCGGGACTAGCGCCTACGAGCAGTACTTC
>many|TRBV9|TRBJ2-4|.
CASSDGVARGRAKNIQYF
TGTGCCAGCAGCGATGGGGTGGCGAGGGGGAGAGCCAAAAACATTCAGTACTTC
>many|TRBV6-1|TRBJ1-5|.
CASSGVRINRGDQPQHF
TGTGCCAGCAGTGGAGTTCGAATAAACCGGGGGGATCAGCCCCAGCATTTT
>many|TRBV7-2|TRBJ2-1|TRBD2
CASSLGSRVAGGQNEQFF
TGTGCCAGCAGCTTAGGGTCTAGGGTAGCGGGAGGGCAAAATGAGCAGTTCTTC
>.|TRBV20-1|TRBJ1-2|.
CSARDLSGENYGYTF
TGCAGTGCTAGAGATCTCTCAGGAGAGAACTATGGCTACACCTTC
>.|TRBV15|TRBJ1-5|.
CATNWSGVNQPQHF
TGTGCCACTAATTGGAGCGGGGTCAATCAGCCCCAGCATTTT
>.|TRBV5-1|TRBJ1-2|.
CASSLSSRIGVYNYGYTF
TGCGCCAGCAGCTTGAGTTCGCGTATAGGGGTCTATAACTATGGCTACACCTTC
>many|TRBV13|TRBJ1-4|.
CASTLRARDEKLFF
TGTGCCAGCACCCTTCGCGCCCGGGATGAAAAACTGTTTTTT
>few|TRBV7-9|TRBJ2-3|TRBD1
CASSLEQGVADTQYF
TGTGCCAGCAGCTTAGAACAGGGGGTTGCAGATACGCAGTATTTT
>few|TRBV28|TRBJ1-1|.
CTSSVTVGRTEAFF
TGTACCAGCAGTGTGACAGTTGGAAGAACTGAAGCTTTCTTT
>few|TRBV5-6|TRBJ2-7|.
CASSTTPGEQYF
TGTGCCAGCAGCACGACACCCGGCGAGCAGTACTTC
>many|TRBV20-1|TRBJ1-1|TRBD1
CSVLSGGVGSAFF
TGCAGTGTGTTATCAGGGGGCGTTGGAAGCGCTTTCTTT
>.|TRBV5-1|TRBJ2-7|.
CASSLEDRSSYEQYF
TGCGCCAGCAGCTTGGAAGACAGGAGCTCCTACGAGCAGTACTTC
>many|TRBV7-9|TRBJ1-1|.
CASSLPGNTEAFF
TGTGCCAGCAGTCTTCCCGGGAACACTGAAGCTTTCTTT
>many|TRBV6-2/TRBV6-3|TRBJ2-7|TRBD2
CASSYTGTSGSGEQYF
TGTGCCAGCAGTTACACCGGGACTAGCGGGAGTGGCGAGCAGTACTTC
>.|TRBV27|TRBJ1-4|.
CASSLFQTTNEKLFF
TGTGCCAGCAGTTTGTTTCAGACAACTAATGAAAAACTGTTTTTT
>.|TRBV4-1|TRBJ1-1|.
CASSQPPNNWDTEAFF
TGCGCCAGCAGCCAACCGCCTAACAATTGGGACACTGAAGCTTTCTTT
>few|TRBV27|TRBJ1-1|.
CASSPPGVGTEAFF
TGTGCCAGCAGTCCCCCGGGGGTCGGCACTGAAGCTTTCTTT
>many|TRBV7-8|TRBJ2-5|.
CASLELGRRETQYF
TGTGCCAGCCTCGAACTAGGAAGGAGAGAGACCCAGTACTTC
>few|TRBV2|TRBJ1-4|.
CASRDDETNEKLFF
TGTGCCAGCAGGGACGACGAAACTAATGAAAAACTGTTTTTT
>many|TRBV15|TRBJ1-2|.
CATSKATANYGYTF
TGTGCCACCAGCAAAGCGACAGCTAACTATGGCTACACCTTC
>few|TRBV7-9|TRBJ2-2|.
CASSPKGTNTGELFF
TGTGCCAGCAGCCCTAAGGGGACCAACACCGGGGAGCTGTTTTTT
>few|TRBV5-1|TRBJ2-1|.
CASSPQRTLIHNEQFF
TGCGCCAGCAGCCCCCAGCGGACCCTGATACACAATGAGCAGTTCTTC
>many|TRBV7-8|TRBJ2-5|TRBD2
CASSLALSLAGRYQETQYF
TGTGCCAGCAGCTTAGCACTGAGTCTAGCGGGGCGTTACCAAGAGACCCAGTACTTC
>.|TRBV28|TRBJ1-5|.
CASSLLVNSNQPQHF
TGTGCCAGCAGTTTATTGGTTAATAGCAATCAGCCCCAGCATTTT
>many|TRBV9|TRBJ2-1|.
CASSVSRGGIEQFF
TGTGCCAGCAGCGTCTCGCGAGGAGGGATTGAGCAGTTCTTC
>.|TRBV7-8|TRBJ2-1|.
CASSLEIFLDSHYNEQFF
TGTGCCAGCAGCTTAGAAATATTTTTGGACAGCCACTACAATGAGCAGTTCTTC
>few|TRBV18|TRBJ1-2|.
CASSTTGPGYGYTF
TGTGCCAGCTCAACTACAGGCCCCGGGTATGGCTACACCTTC
>few|TRBV13|TRBJ2-2|.
CASSLAYRGTADINTGELFF
TGTGCCAGCAGCTTAGCTTATCGAGGGACCGCCGACATTAACACCGGGGAGCTGTTTTTT
>many|TRBV7-9|TRBJ1-1|.
CASSMGAGWTEAFF
TGTGCCAGCAGCATGGGGGCGGGGTGGACTGAAGCTTTCTTT
>.|TRBV5-6|TRBJ1-4|.
CASSGGVTGHEKLFF
TGTGCCAGCAGCGGCGGGGTGACGGGGCATGAAAAACTGTTTTTT
>.|TRBV5-1|TRBJ2-1|.
CASSLKGASHNEQFF
TGCGCCAGCAGCTTGAAAGGGGCTTCGCACAATGAGCAGTTCTTC
>many|TRBV7-6|TRBJ2-7|TRBD2
CASSLEASGRAEEQYF
TGTGCCAGCAGCTTAGAGGCTAGCGGGAGGGCCGAGGAGCAGTACTTC
>few|TRBV10-3|TRBJ1-1|.
CAIKGRGESTEAFF
TGTGCCATCAAGGGGAGGGGGGAGAGTACTGAAGCTTTCTTT